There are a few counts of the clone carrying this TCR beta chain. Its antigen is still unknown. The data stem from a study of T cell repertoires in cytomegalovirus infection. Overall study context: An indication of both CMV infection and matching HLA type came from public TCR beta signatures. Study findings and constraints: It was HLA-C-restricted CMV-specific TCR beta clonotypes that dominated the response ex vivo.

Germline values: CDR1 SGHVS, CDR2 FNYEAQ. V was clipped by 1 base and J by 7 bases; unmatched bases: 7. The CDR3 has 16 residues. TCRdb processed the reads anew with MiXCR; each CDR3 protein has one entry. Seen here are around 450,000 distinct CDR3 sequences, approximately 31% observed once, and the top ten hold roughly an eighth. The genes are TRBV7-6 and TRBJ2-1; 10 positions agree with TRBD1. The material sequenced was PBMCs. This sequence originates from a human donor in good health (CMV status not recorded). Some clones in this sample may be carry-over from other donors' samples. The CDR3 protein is CASSLVAGQGWNEQFF. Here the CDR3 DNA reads TGTGCCAGCAGCTTAGTAGCGGGACAGGGGTGGAATGAGCAGTTCTTC.